The source of this T cell receptor (beta chain) is a study of naive and memory T cell subsets. Study findings and constraints: A few larger clonotypes appeared in naive repertoires, especially CD8, possibly memory cells re-expressing CD45RA.

Two oligonucleotides, mixed equimolar, formed the beta constant-region primer covering TRBC1 and TRBC2. Four rounds of PCR amplified the ligated cDNA using nested alpha and beta constant-region primers plus SP2. TCRdb used MiXCR to reprocess the UMI-ligation and nested PCR reads, holding one entry per CDR3 protein. The sample comprises 98,000 or so distinct CDR3 sequences, approximately 10% of which are singletons, and approximately 0.14% rests with the top ten. This clonotype was seen many times. Its antigen is currently unknown. V was shortened by 5 bases and J by 0 bases, with 9 bases between the two germline ends. CDR3 length: 14 amino acids. From germline, CDR1 is SEHNR and CDR2 FQNEAQ (reference sequence).

The sequence came from a human donor in good health. Sequencing was done on a sample of naive CD4+ T cells from blood. The gene calls are TRBV7-9 and TRBJ2-3; D is ambiguous. The chain's CDR3 is CASSPGRSTDTQYF. In DNA, the CDR3 is TGTGCCAGCAGCCCGGGCCGTAGCACAGATACGCAGTATTTT.